This T cell receptor (beta chain) was recovered during a study of cytomegalovirus exposure and HLA in healthy donors. Overall study context: Earlier, 180 million or so T cells were analyzed, and 90 million to 120 million unique TCR beta sequences were found among them.

A word on this clone: Its antigen remains unidentified.

Healthy individuals who donated bone marrow served as the donors. PCR amplification relied on 60 Vbeta primers (plus 13 Jbeta primers). Some clones are missing from TCRdb's copy, which holds only in-frame ones; the method was immunoSEQ multiplex PCR. This repertoire comprises around 200,000 clones; its ten largest clones make up around 0.95%. Study observations and caveats: By a later analysis, the bulk of CMV-associated TCR beta chains appeared HLA-restricted.

The TCR comes from a woman aged 30 to 39 in good health and CMV-seropositive. Sample: PBMCs.

The CDR3, as DNA: TGCAGTAGCCCCCTTTACAATGAGCAGTTCTTC. Translating it yields CSSPLYNEQFF. J is TRBJ2-1 and V is TRBV20-1; D is unclear. V lost 8 bases, J lost 4 bases, and 9 bases lay in between. The CDR3 loop spans 11 amino acids. Germline CDR1 reads DFQATT; CDR2 reads SNEGSKA (reference sequence).